These T cell receptor beta chains were read from a single sample in a study of human T cells and chemical hapten exposure. TCRdb re-called the RACE reads with MiXCR, one entry per CDR3 protein. The repertoire holds over 45,000 distinct CDR3 sequences, with 7% to 10% as singletons. The starting material was whole blood, obtained in connection with sensitization to the hapten diphenylcyclopropenone (DPC). The receptors stem from a woman aged 40 to 50 with alopecia areata. Some clones in this sample may be carry-over from other donors' samples. Both conserved end residues are part of each CDR3. The D gene is left open where the match is weak. Not all rows give a size; the values are once, few, many and, for expanded clones, a class.

v_gene: TRBV6-5
abundance: many
j_gene: TRBJ1-2
d_gene: NA
CDR3nt: TGTGCCAGCAGTCCTCCCCTCGGCCGTGACCATAACTATGGCTACACCTTC
CDR3aa: CASSPPLGRDHNYGYTF

v_gene: TRBV6-1
abundance: many
j_gene: TRBJ1-1
d_gene: NA
CDR3nt: TGTGCCAGCAGTGAACAGGGCTGGGGCGCTGAAGCTTTCTTT
CDR3aa: CASSEQGWGAEAFF

v_gene: TRBV25-1
abundance: few
j_gene: TRBJ2-7
d_gene: NA
CDR3nt: TGTGCCAGCAGCCGGAGTTACGAGCAGTACTTC
CDR3aa: CASSRSYEQYF

v_gene: TRBV19
abundance: many
j_gene: TRBJ2-3
d_gene: TRBD2
CDR3nt: TGTGCCAGTAGTAGCGCTAGCGGCCCCACAGATACGCAGTATTTT
CDR3aa: CASSSASGPTDTQYF

v_gene: TRBV5-1
abundance: few
j_gene: TRBJ1-2
d_gene: NA
CDR3nt: TGCGCCAGCTCTCCGGGCAGACTCTATGGCTACACCTTC
CDR3aa: CASSPGRLYGYTF

v_gene: TRBV27
abundance: NA
j_gene: TRBJ1-3
d_gene: NA
CDR3nt: TGTGCCAGCAGTTTGGGGGTCAACTCTGGAAACACCATATATTTT
CDR3aa: CASSLGVNSGNTIYF

v_gene: TRBV20-1
abundance: many
j_gene: TRBJ2-1
d_gene: NA
CDR3nt: TGCAGTGCCCAAGAGGGGGGGCCGGGCAATGAGCAGTTCTTC
CDR3aa: CSAQEGGPGNEQFF

v_gene: TRBV6-6
abundance: many
j_gene: TRBJ2-7
d_gene: TRBD1
CDR3nt: TGTGCCAGCAGTGGGGCCACAGGGGGTAACGAGCAGTACTTC
CDR3aa: CASSGATGGNEQYF

v_gene: TRBV7-9
abundance: many
j_gene: TRBJ1-6
d_gene: TRBD1
CDR3nt: TGTGCCAGCAGCCCGACAGGGGGCTCAGTCTCACCCCTCCACTTT
CDR3aa: CASSPTGGSVSPLHF

v_gene: TRBV29-1
abundance: NA
j_gene: TRBJ2-5
d_gene: NA
CDR3nt: TGCAGCGTTCAAGAGACCCAGTACTTC
CDR3aa: CSVQETQYF

v_gene: TRBV21-1
abundance: many
j_gene: TRBJ2-6
d_gene: NA
CDR3nt: TGTGCCAGCAGCACCTCTTGGGACAGGGTAGAGTTCTCTGGGGCCAACGTCCTGACTTTC
CDR3aa: CASSTSWDRVEFSGANVLTF

v_gene: TRBV4-3
abundance: NA
j_gene: TRBJ2-1
d_gene: NA
CDR3nt: TGCGCCAGCAGCCAAGATACGGCCATTAGGAGCTCCTACAATGAGCAGTTCTTC
CDR3aa: CASSQDTAIRSSYNEQFF

v_gene: TRBV6-1
abundance: few
j_gene: TRBJ2-7
d_gene: NA
CDR3nt: TGTGCCAGCAGTGTCCACTACGAGCAGTACTTC
CDR3aa: CASSVHYEQYF

v_gene: TRBV20-1
abundance: many
j_gene: TRBJ2-3
d_gene: NA
CDR3nt: TGCAGCCTCCTAAGAGCGCAGAGCACAGATACGCAGTATTTT
CDR3aa: CSLLRAQSTDTQYF

v_gene: TRBV20-1
abundance: many
j_gene: TRBJ1-3
d_gene: TRBD1
CDR3nt: TGCAGTGCCGGGACAGGGGCTGGAAACACCATATATTTT
CDR3aa: CSAGTGAGNTIYF

v_gene: TRBV6-2/TRBV6-3
abundance: NA
j_gene: TRBJ2-3
d_gene: TRBD2
CDR3nt: TGTGCCAGCAGTTTCCCGGGACTAGCGGGGGGGTCCGATACGCAGTATTTT
CDR3aa: CASSFPGLAGGSDTQYF

v_gene: TRBV18
abundance: NA
j_gene: TRBJ2-1
d_gene: TRBD2
CDR3nt: TGTGCCAGCTCCCCTGGCGGGGGGGCCAGGGGTGAGCAGTTCTTC
CDR3aa: CASSPGGGARGEQFF

v_gene: TRBV6-5
abundance: few
j_gene: TRBJ1-2
d_gene: NA
CDR3nt: TGTGCCAGCACCCGTTCTGGATCCCGTAACTATGGCTACACCTTC
CDR3aa: CASTRSGSRNYGYTF

v_gene: TRBV20-1
abundance: many
j_gene: TRBJ1-1
d_gene: NA
CDR3nt: TGCAGTGCTAGGGGAGGGAACACTGAAGCTTTCTTT
CDR3aa: CSARGGNTEAFF

v_gene: TRBV6-5
abundance: many
j_gene: TRBJ1-1
d_gene: NA
CDR3nt: TGTGCCAGCAGGCTACAGGGAGCCCCCCTTCCAGGGACTGAAGCTTTCTTT
CDR3aa: CASRLQGAPLPGTEAFF

v_gene: TRBV12-3/TRBV12-4
abundance: NA
j_gene: TRBJ1-1
d_gene: NA
CDR3nt: TGTGCCAGCAGTTTCAACATCCGATACACTGAAGCTTTCTTT
CDR3aa: CASSFNIRYTEAFF

v_gene: TRBV4-3
abundance: few
j_gene: TRBJ2-1
d_gene: TRBD2
CDR3nt: TGCGCCAGCAGCCAGCTAGCGGGGGACAATGAGCAGTTCTTC
CDR3aa: CASSQLAGDNEQFF

v_gene: TRBV6-4
abundance: few
j_gene: TRBJ1-3
d_gene: NA
CDR3nt: TGTGCCAGCATGTGTTACCCCGGCGACTCACCTGGAAACACCATATATTTT
CDR3aa: CASMCYPGDSPGNTIYF

v_gene: TRBV7-2
abundance: NA
j_gene: TRBJ2-3
d_gene: NA
CDR3nt: TGTGCCAGCAGCTTAGCGGTGCCGGTCAGCACAGATACGCAGTATTTT
CDR3aa: CASSLAVPVSTDTQYF

v_gene: TRBV4-1
abundance: many
j_gene: TRBJ2-7
d_gene: NA
CDR3nt: TGCGCCAGCAGCCAAGAGGCAGGAATTAACTACGAGCAGTACTTC
CDR3aa: CASSQEAGINYEQYF

v_gene: TRBV9
abundance: many
j_gene: TRBJ2-3
d_gene: NA
CDR3nt: TGTGCCAGCGGACCCGGGATCCCGACCACAGATACGCAGTATTTT
CDR3aa: CASGPGIPTTDTQYF

v_gene: TRBV7-9
abundance: few
j_gene: TRBJ1-3
d_gene: TRBD1
CDR3nt: TGTGCCAGCAGCTACTCTGACACCCGGGACAGCAAAAACACCATATATTTT
CDR3aa: CASSYSDTRDSKNTIYF

v_gene: TRBV20-1
abundance: few
j_gene: TRBJ2-3
d_gene: TRBD2
CDR3nt: TGCAGTGCTAGAGGGACTAGCGGGGGGGCAGATACGCAGTATTTT
CDR3aa: CSARGTSGGADTQYF

v_gene: TRBV4-2
abundance: many
j_gene: TRBJ2-5
d_gene: NA
CDR3nt: TGTGCCAGCAGCCAAGTGGAGGACTTTCCCCAAGAGACCCAGTACTTC
CDR3aa: CASSQVEDFPQETQYF

v_gene: TRBV20-1
abundance: many
j_gene: TRBJ2-3
d_gene: NA
CDR3nt: TGCAGTGCCCCGAGGGATAGAGATACGCAGTATTTT
CDR3aa: CSAPRDRDTQYF

v_gene: TRBV9
abundance: many
j_gene: TRBJ1-1
d_gene: NA
CDR3nt: TGTGCCAGCCGGGGTCCGGGCTGGGACACTGAAGCTTTCTTT
CDR3aa: CASRGPGWDTEAFF